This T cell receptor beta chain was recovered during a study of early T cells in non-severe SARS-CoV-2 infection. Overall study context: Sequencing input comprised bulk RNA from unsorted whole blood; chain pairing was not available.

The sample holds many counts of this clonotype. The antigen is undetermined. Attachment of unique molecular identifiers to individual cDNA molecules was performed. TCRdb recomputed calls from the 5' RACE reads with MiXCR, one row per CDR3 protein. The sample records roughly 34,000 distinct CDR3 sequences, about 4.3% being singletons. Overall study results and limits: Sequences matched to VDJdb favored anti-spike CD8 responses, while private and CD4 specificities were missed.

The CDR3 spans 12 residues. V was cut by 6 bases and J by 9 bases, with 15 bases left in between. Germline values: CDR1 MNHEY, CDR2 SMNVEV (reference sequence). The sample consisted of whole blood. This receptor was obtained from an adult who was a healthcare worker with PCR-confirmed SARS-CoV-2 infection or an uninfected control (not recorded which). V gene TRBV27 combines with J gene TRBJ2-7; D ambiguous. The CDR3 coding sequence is TGTGCCAGCAGGGGAACACTGAGGACGCAGTACTTC. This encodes CASRGTLRTQYF.